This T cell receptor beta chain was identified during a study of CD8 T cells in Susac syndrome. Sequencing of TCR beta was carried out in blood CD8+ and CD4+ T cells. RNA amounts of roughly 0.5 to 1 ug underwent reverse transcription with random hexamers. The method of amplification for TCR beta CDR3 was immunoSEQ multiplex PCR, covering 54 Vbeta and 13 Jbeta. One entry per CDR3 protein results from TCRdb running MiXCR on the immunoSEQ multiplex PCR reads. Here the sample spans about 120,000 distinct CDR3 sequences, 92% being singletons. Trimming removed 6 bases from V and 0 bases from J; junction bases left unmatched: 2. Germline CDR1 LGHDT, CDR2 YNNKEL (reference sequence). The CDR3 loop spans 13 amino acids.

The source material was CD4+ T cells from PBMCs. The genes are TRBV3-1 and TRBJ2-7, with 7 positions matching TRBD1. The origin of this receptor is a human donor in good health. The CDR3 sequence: CASSQGVSYEQYF. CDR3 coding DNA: TGTGCCAGCAGTCAGGGGGTCTCCTACGAGCAGTACTTC.